Listed below are T cell receptor beta chains from one sample, sequenced in a study of T-cell reconstitution after alpha-beta-depleted transplantation in children. TCRdb fed the PCR reads into MiXCR, producing one record per CDR3 protein. The sample records over 85,000 distinct CDR3 sequences, 10% being singletons. The sample was PBMCs from the stem cell graft donor, taken from the stem cell graft. The receptors shown here come from a human donor who donated a stem cell graft to a child with acute lymphoblastic leukemia. Both conserved end residues are part of each CDR3. A D gene is named only where the DNA matches it firmly. Clone size, where shown, is once, few, many, or a class for clones that have expanded.

j_gene,v_gene,d_gene,abundance,CDR3aa,CDR3nt
TRBJ2-5,TRBV7-2,NA,many,CASSSWGAGETQYF,TGTGCCAGCAGCTCATGGGGGGCCGGGGAGACCCAGTACTTC
TRBJ2-7,TRBV12-3/TRBV12-4,TRBD1,many,CASSTQGARNEQYF,TGTGCCAGCAGTACCCAGGGGGCGCGGAACGAGCAGTACTTC
TRBJ1-1,TRBV20-1,NA,many,CSARGNARALNTEAFF,TGCAGTGCTAGAGGGAACGCCCGGGCCTTGAACACTGAAGCTTTCTTT
TRBJ2-1,TRBV10-2,NA,many,CASSPTAYNEQFF,TGCGCCAGCAGCCCGACGGCGTACAATGAGCAGTTCTTC
TRBJ2-2,TRBV7-2,TRBD2,many,CASSPGLAGGLRAGELFF,TGTGCCAGCAGCCCCGGACTAGCGGGGGGGCTGAGGGCCGGGGAGCTGTTTTTT
TRBJ2-2,TRBV11-2,NA,NA,CASSLGVGRDLYTGELFF,TGTGCCAGCAGCTTAGGGGTTGGTAGGGACCTATACACCGGGGAGCTGTTTTTT
TRBJ1-2,TRBV6-2/TRBV6-3,TRBD1,NA,CASRETGTGNYGYTF,TGTGCCAGCAGAGAAACCGGGACAGGGAACTATGGCTACACCTTC
TRBJ2-7,TRBV7-6,NA,many,CASSAGSSYEQYF,TGTGCCAGCTCCGCGGGGTCGTCCTACGAGCAGTACTTC
TRBJ2-7,TRBV20-1,NA,NA,CCARGLTGPTYEQYF,TGCTGTGCTAGAGGCTTGACAGGTCCCACCTACGAGCAGTACTTC
TRBJ2-1,TRBV7-6,NA,NA,CASSLVTARDNEQFF,TGTGCCAGCAGCTTAGTAACGGCACGGGACAATGAGCAGTTCTTC
TRBJ2-3,TRBV12-3/TRBV12-4,TRBD2,few,CTSSYLSSGGLSTDTQYF,TGTACCAGCAGCTACCTATCCAGCGGGGGACTAAGCACAGATACGCAGTATTTT
TRBJ2-7,TRBV29-1,TRBD2,many,CSVELAGPYEQYF,TGCAGCGTTGAACTAGCGGGGCCCTACGAGCAGTACTTC
TRBJ1-5,TRBV6-5,NA,many,CASTPDGTSNQPQHF,TGTGCCAGCACCCCGGATGGGACTAGCAATCAGCCCCAGCATTTT
TRBJ2-3,TRBV20-1,NA,many,CSASPQGRGQDTQYF,TGCAGTGCTAGTCCACAAGGGAGGGGGCAAGATACGCAGTATTTT
TRBJ2-5,TRBV4-1,NA,NA,CASSQGTGAKETQYF,TGCGCCAGCAGCCAAGGAACGGGGGCCAAAGAGACCCAGTACTTC
TRBJ1-4,TRBV18,NA,many,CASSPAGALTENEKLFF,TGTGCCAGCTCACCGGCAGGGGCGCTTACCGAGAATGAAAAACTGTTTTTT